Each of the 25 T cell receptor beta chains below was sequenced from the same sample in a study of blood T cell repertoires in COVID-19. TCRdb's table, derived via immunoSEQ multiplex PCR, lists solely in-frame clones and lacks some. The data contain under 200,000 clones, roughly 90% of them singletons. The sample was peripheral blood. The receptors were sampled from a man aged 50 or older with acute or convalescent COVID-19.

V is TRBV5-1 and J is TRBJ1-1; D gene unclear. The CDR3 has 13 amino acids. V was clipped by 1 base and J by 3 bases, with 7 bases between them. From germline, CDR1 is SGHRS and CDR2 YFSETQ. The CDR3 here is CASSLILDTEAFF. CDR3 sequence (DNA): TGCGCCAGCAGCTTGATACTGGACACTGAAGCTTTCTTT.

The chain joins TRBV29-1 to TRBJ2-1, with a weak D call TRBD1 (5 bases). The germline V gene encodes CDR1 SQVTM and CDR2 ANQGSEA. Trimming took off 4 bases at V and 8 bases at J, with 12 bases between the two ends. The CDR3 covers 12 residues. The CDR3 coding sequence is TGCAGCGTTGTACAGTTCAGGGATGAGCAGTTCTTC. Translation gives CSVVQFRDEQFF.

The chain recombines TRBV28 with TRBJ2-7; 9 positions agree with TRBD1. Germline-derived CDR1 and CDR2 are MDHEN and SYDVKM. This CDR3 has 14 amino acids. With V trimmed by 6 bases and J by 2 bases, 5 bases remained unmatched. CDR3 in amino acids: CASREQGATYEQYV. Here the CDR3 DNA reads TGTGCCAGCAGGGAACAGGGGGCGACCTACGAGCAGTACGTC.

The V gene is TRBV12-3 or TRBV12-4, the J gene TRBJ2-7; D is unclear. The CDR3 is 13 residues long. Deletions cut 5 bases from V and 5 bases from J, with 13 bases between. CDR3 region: CASSKTPRNEQYF. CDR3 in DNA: TGTGCCAGCAGTAAGACTCCCCGTAACGAGCAGTACTTC.

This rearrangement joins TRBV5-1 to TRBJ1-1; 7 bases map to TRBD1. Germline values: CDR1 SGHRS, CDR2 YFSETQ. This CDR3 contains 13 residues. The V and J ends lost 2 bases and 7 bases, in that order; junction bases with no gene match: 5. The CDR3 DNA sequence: TGCGCCAGCAGCTTCGGGACAGCTCTTGAAGCTTTCTTT. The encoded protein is CASSFGTALEAFF.

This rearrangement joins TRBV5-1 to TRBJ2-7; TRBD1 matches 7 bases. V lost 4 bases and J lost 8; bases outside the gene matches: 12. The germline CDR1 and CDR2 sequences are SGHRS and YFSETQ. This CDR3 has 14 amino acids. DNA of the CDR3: TGCGCCAGCAGCGGAGGTGGGCAGGGGGACAAGCAGTACGTC. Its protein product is CASSGGGQGDKQYV.

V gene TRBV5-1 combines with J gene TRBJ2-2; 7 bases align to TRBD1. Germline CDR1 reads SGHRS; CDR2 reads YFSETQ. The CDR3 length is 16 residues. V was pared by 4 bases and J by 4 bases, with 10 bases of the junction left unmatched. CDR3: CASSPIPGQSTGELFF. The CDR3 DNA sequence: TGCGCCAGCAGCCCAATACCGGGACAGAGCACCGGGGAGCTGTTTTTT.

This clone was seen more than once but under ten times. The CDR3 sequence: CASSGALAGDTGELFF. CDR3 coding DNA: TGTGCCAGCAGCGGAGCCCTAGCGGGGGACACCGGGGAGCTGTTTTTT. This rearrangement joins TRBV11-3 to TRBJ2-2; 10 bases line up with TRBD2. Germline trimming cut 5 bases from V and 3 bases from J; bases unmatched to any gene: 6. CDR1 SGHNT and CDR2 YENEEA come from the germline V gene. The CDR3 consists of 16 residues.

The CDR3 sequence is CASSLAYSGQISNQPQHF. CDR3 coding DNA: TGTGCCAGCAGTCTAGCCTACTCGGGACAAATTAGCAATCAGCCCCAGCATTTT. The chain recombines TRBV2 with TRBJ1-5; D possibly corresponds to TRBD1 (6 bases). Germline V gene sequence: CDR1 SNHLY, CDR2 FYNNEI. Trimming shortened V by 5 bases and J by 0 bases, and 20 bases separated the two germline ends. There are 18 residues in the CDR3.

The CDR3 DNA reads TGTGCCAGCAGCCAGGGGGGCAGTGAGCAGTTCTTC. Residues: CASSQGGSEQFF. This chain links TRBV5-8 with TRBJ2-1; possibly TRBD1 for D (7 bases). V shed 4 bases and J shed 9 bases, with 11 bases lying between them. This CDR3 has 12 residues. Germline V CDR1 and CDR2: SGHTS, YDEGEE.

The DNA of the CDR3 is TGTGCCAGCAGTTCCCGTGACAGGGGTCTCTACGAGCAGTACTTC. As protein: CASSSRDRGLYEQYF. The V gene is TRBV6-6, the J gene TRBJ2-7; 8 positions match TRBD1. Per the germline V gene, CDR1 is MNHNY and CDR2 is SVGAGI (reference sequence). Trimming took 4 bases from V and 3 from J; bases not matched to a gene: 8. The CDR3 loop spans 15 amino acids.

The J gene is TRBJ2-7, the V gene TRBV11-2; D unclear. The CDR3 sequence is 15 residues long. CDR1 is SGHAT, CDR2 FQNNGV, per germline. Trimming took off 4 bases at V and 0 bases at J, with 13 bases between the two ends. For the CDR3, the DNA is TGTGCCAGCAGCTCCCGAGCAGGAAGCTCCTACGAGCAGTACTTC. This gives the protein CASSSRAGSSYEQYF.

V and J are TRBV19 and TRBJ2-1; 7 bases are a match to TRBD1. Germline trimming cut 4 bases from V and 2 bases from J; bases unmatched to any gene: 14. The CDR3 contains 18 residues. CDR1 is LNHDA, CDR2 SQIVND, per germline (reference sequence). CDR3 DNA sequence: TGTGCCAGTAGTAAGGGGGCGTTCGGGGCGCCGGCCTACAATGAGCAGTTCTTC. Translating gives CASSKGAFGAPAYNEQFF.

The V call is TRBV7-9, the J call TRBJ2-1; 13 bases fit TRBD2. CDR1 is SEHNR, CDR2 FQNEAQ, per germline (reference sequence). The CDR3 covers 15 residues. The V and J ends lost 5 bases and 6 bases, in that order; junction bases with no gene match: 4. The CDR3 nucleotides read TGTGCCAGCAGCCTGGGGACTAGCGGGACCAATGAGCAGTTCTTC. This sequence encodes CASSLGTSGTNEQFF.

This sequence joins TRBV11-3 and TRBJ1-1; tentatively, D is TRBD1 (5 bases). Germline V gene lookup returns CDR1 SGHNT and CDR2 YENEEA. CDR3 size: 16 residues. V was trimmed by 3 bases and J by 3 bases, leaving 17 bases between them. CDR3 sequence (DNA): TGTGCCAGCAGCTTTTCTTTCGGGGGAGGCGACACTGAAGCTTTCTTT. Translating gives CASSFSFGGGDTEAFF.

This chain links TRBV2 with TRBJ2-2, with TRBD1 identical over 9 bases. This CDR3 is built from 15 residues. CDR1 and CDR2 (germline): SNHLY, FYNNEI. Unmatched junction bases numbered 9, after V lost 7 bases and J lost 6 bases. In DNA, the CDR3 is TGTGCCAGCAAGAAGGGACAGGGCTTGTCCGGGGAGCTGTTTTTT. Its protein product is CASKKGQGLSGELFF.

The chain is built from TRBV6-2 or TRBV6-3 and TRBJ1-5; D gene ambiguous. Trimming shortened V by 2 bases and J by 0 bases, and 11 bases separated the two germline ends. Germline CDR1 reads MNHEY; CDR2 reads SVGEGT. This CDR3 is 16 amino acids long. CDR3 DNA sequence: TGTGCCAGCAGTTACGTCGCGTTTTATAGCAATCAGCCCCAGCATTTT. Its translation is CASSYVAFYSNQPQHF.

The CDR3 reads CSGGTGSVTEAFF. The CDR3 nucleotides read TGCAGCGGCGGGACCGGGTCTGTCACTGAAGCTTTCTTT. The chain carries TRBV29-1 and TRBJ1-1, with D tentatively TRBD1 (5 bases). This CDR3 spans 13 amino acids. Germline V gene sequence: CDR1 SQVTM, CDR2 ANQGSEA. Trimming removed 7 bases from V and 4 bases from J, with 16 bases in between. The entire variable domain, with the rest obtained from reference TRBV29-1 and TRBJ1-1, is as follows: SAVISQKPSRDICQRGTSLTIQCQVDSQVTMMFWYRQQPGQSLTLIATANQGSEATYESGFVIDKFPISRPNLTFSTLTVSNMSPEDSSIYLCSGGTGSVTEAFFGQGTRLTVV.

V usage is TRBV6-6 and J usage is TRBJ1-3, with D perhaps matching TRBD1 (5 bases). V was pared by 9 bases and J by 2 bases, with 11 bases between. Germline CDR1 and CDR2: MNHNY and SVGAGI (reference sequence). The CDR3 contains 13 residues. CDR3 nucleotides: TGTGCCAGTCTGGGGGGAACTGGAAACACCATATATTTT. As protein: CASLGGTGNTIYF.

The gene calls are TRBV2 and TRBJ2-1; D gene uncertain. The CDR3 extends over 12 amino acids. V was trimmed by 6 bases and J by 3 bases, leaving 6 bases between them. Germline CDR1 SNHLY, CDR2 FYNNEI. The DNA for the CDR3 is TGTGCCAGCAGCCGAGGCTACAATGAGCAGTTCTTC. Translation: CASSRGYNEQFF.

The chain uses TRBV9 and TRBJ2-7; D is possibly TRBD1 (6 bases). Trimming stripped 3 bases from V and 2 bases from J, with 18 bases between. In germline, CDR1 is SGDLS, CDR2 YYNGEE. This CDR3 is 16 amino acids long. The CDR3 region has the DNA TGTGCCAGCAGCGGATCCAAGGACAGTTCAACCTACGAGCAGTACTTC. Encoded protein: CASSGSKDSSTYEQYF.

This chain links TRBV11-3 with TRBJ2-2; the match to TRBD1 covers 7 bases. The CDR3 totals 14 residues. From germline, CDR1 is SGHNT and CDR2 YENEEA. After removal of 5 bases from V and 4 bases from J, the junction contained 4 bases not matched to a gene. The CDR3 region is CASSRDRLTGELFF. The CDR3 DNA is TGTGCCAGCAGCCGGGACAGACTCACCGGGGAGCTGTTTTTT.

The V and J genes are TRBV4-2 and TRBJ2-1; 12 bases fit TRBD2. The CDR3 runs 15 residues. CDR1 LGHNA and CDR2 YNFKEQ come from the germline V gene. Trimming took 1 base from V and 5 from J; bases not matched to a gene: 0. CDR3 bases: TGTGCCAGCAGCCAAGGGACTAGCGGGAACAATGAGCAGTTCTTC. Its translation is CASSQGTSGNNEQFF.

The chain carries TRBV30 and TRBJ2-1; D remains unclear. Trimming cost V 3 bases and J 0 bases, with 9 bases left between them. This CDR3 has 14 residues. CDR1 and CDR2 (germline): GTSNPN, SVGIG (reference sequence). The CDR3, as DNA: TGTGCCTGGAGGGTCCGAGGCTCCTACAATGAGCAGTTCTTC. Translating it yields CAWRVRGSYNEQFF.

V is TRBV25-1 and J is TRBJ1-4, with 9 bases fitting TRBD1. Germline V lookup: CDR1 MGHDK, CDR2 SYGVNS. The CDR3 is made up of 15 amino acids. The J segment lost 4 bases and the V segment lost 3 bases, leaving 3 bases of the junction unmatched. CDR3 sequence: CASSDWTGDNEKLFF. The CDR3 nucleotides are TGTGCCAGCAGTGATTGGACAGGGGATAATGAAAAACTGTTTTTT.